This T cell receptor beta chain is drawn from a study of cytomegalovirus exposure and HLA in healthy donors (dated by TCRdb to the late 2010s). Describing the broader study: A later analysis indicated that the roughly 130 validation repertoires were generated on the platform also employed for the 700 or so repertoires of the first cohort. Along with the approximately 650-subject first cohort, a separate validation cohort of around 110 different subjects was used. The study combined high-throughput TCR immunosequencing, statistical association of individual TCRs with disease status, and machine learning to predict cytomegalovirus infection status. The aim of the study was to test whether cataloging public T cell receptors could identify signatures of past pathogen exposure.

The donors belonged to the validation cohort of over a hundred subjects, which was separate from the 666-subject first cohort. The study at large found these results: A total of some 180 TCR beta chains were listed by the study as associated with cytomegalovirus. A later analysis had no HLA typing for the validation cohort, so co-occurrence there was scored across all 130 or so repertoires. Subsequent analysis determined that TCRs grouped into clusters in the first cohort also showed a tendency toward co-occurrence across the roughly 120 validation repertoires, and approximately 94% of cluster scores exceeded 0. A few of the identified cytomegalovirus-associated TCR beta chains were confirmed in vitro to be specific for cytomegalovirus antigens. It was suggested by the authors that the approach could potentially be generalized to other disease states and immunological phenotypes. In both the original and validation cohorts, the classifier was reported to diagnose cytomegalovirus status with high specificity and sensitivity. Most TCR sequences were seen in very few donors, while some public TCRs were found in many individuals.

Here V drops 5 bases and J drops 6 bases, and the junction holds 6 bases not matched to any gene. The CDR3, from cysteine to phenylalanine, totals 14 residues. The read is trimmed to its CDR3 DNA, 42 bases read in frame from base 1. CDR1 is given as SGHTA and CDR2 as FQGTGA, both from the germline V gene. Library preparation was by the immunoSEQ multiplex PCR assay. The authors' pipeline ran thus. A statistical classification framework was built to diagnose cytomegalovirus status from the catalog of TCR beta chain sequences. As stored in TCRdb, this immuneACCESS dataset retains in-frame rearrangements with V and J assigned. A fraction of the clones does not appear; measured against another copy, unresolved V genes explain less than half of the discrepancy, and the remainder lacks a known reason. V and J calls and clone size come straight from that table; D and trimming were deduced from the DNA. The sample records roughly 130,000 clones, about 90% of which are singletons. The ten largest clones take up 1.4% of the sample.

As to this clone: Its antigen is unknown. Per-base qualities were not stored, and no clone one base away is much larger.

The V and J genes are TRBV7-3 and TRBJ2-5, and TRBD2 aligns with 10 junction nucleotides. The sequencing input was PBMCs. This clonotype was sampled from a man aged 30 to 39 in good health and CMV-seronegative. The DNA sequence is as follows: TGTGCCAGCAGCCCGGGGACTAGCGTACAGACCCAGTACTTC. It is translated as CASSPGTSVQTQYF. The full variable domain, completed from the reference TRBV7-3 and TRBJ2-5 proteins outside the CDR3, reads GAGVSQTPSNKVTEKGKYVELRCDPISGHTALYWYRQSLGQGPEFLIYFQGTGAADDSGLPNDRFFAVRPEGSVSTLKIQRTERGDSAVYLCASSPGTSVQTQYFGPGTRLLVL.